These T cell receptor beta chains were read from a single sample in a study of cytotoxic CD8 clonotypes in ibrutinib-treated CLL. Data came from immunoSEQ multiplex PCR; TCRdb stores just in-frame clones and leaves some out. The repertoire holds 190,000 or so clones, with roughly 72% as singletons. The material was PBMCs, obtained after 24 months of ibrutinib treatment. The source of these receptors is a human donor with chronic lymphocytic leukemia. The CDR3 runs from the conserved cysteine through the conserved F or W. A D gene is named only where the DNA matches it firmly. Not all rows give a size; the values are once, few, many and, for expanded clones, a class.

abundance: .; j_gene: TRBJ2-5; d_gene: TRBD2; v_gene: TRBV15; CDR3nt: TGTGCCACCAGCAGACGTGGGAGGGCCCAAGAGACCCAGTACTTC; CDR3aa: CATSRRGRAQETQYF
abundance: few; j_gene: TRBJ2-7; d_gene: .; v_gene: TRBV19; CDR3nt: TGTGCCAGTAATCGGGCAGGAGGCTACGAGCAGTACTTC; CDR3aa: CASNRAGGYEQYF
abundance: .; j_gene: TRBJ2-3; d_gene: TRBD1; v_gene: TRBV27; CDR3nt: TGTGCCAGCAGTTTATTAGGGACAGGGTGGACAGATACGCAGTATTTT; CDR3aa: CASSLLGTGWTDTQYF
abundance: .; j_gene: TRBJ2-1; d_gene: .; v_gene: TRBV4-1; CDR3nt: TGCGCCAGCAGTGAACCTACTCGCCCAGGGCCCTCCTACAATGAGCAGTTCTTC; CDR3aa: CASSEPTRPGPSYNEQFF
abundance: .; j_gene: TRBJ1-2; d_gene: TRBD1; v_gene: TRBV7-9; CDR3nt: TGTGCCAGCAGCTCTGCGGAAGGACAGGGCTTCTATGGCTACACCTTC; CDR3aa: CASSSAEGQGFYGYTF
abundance: .; j_gene: TRBJ1-1; d_gene: .; v_gene: TRBV9; CDR3nt: TGTGCCAGCAGCGACACCCCGGGCAACACTGAAGCTTTCTTT; CDR3aa: CASSDTPGNTEAFF
abundance: .; j_gene: TRBJ2-3; d_gene: .; v_gene: TRBV5-1; CDR3nt: TGCGCCAGCAGTAAACAGAGACCTCCTGCAGATACGCAGTATTTT; CDR3aa: CASSKQRPPADTQYF
abundance: .; j_gene: TRBJ1-4; d_gene: .; v_gene: TRBV5-6; CDR3nt: TGTGCCAGCAGTCCTTCACAGGGAGATAGGGAAAAACTGTTTTTT; CDR3aa: CASSPSQGDREKLFF
abundance: .; j_gene: TRBJ2-3; d_gene: .; v_gene: TRBV9; CDR3nt: TGTGCCAGCAGCATCAAACCTAGCTTGCTGCCAGATACGCAGTATTTT; CDR3aa: CASSIKPSLLPDTQYF
abundance: .; j_gene: TRBJ2-3; d_gene: TRBD1; v_gene: TRBV5-1; CDR3nt: TGCGCCAGTAAACAGGGGGCAAACACAGATACGCAGTATTTT; CDR3aa: CASKQGANTDTQYF
abundance: .; j_gene: TRBJ1-2; d_gene: .; v_gene: TRBV6-5; CDR3nt: TGTGCCAGCAGTTACGGTCTAGGAATGGAGTATGGCTACACCTTC; CDR3aa: CASSYGLGMEYGYTF
abundance: few; j_gene: TRBJ2-3; d_gene: TRBD2; v_gene: TRBV27; CDR3nt: TGTGCCAGCAGTCAATGGACTAGCGGGAGGGCCGTGAGCACAGATACGCAGTATTTT; CDR3aa: CASSQWTSGRAVSTDTQYF
abundance: .; j_gene: TRBJ2-3; d_gene: .; v_gene: TRBV21-1; CDR3nt: TGTGCCAGCAGCAAATCCCCCTCCACAGATACGCAGTATTTT; CDR3aa: CASSKSPSTDTQYF
abundance: .; j_gene: TRBJ1-3; d_gene: TRBD1; v_gene: TRBV7-2; CDR3nt: TGTGCCAGCAGCCCCAGACAGGGCTCTGGAAACACCATATATTTT; CDR3aa: CASSPRQGSGNTIYF
abundance: .; j_gene: TRBJ1-1; d_gene: TRBD1; v_gene: TRBV10-3; CDR3nt: TGTGCCACTTCCCACACAGGGGAGTTGAACACTGAAGCTTTCTTT; CDR3aa: CATSHTGELNTEAFF
abundance: .; j_gene: TRBJ2-5; d_gene: .; v_gene: TRBV27; CDR3nt: TGTGCCAGCAGTTTATCCCGGGATAGCGGCCCGTGGGAGACCCAGTACTTC; CDR3aa: CASSLSRDSGPWETQYF
abundance: few; j_gene: TRBJ1-2; d_gene: TRBD1; v_gene: TRBV19; CDR3nt: TGTGCCAGTAGTTATGGCAGGGGGGTTGGCTACACCTTC; CDR3aa: CASSYGRGVGYTF
abundance: .; j_gene: TRBJ2-3; d_gene: .; v_gene: TRBV4-3; CDR3nt: TGCGCCAGCAGCCAAGATAATGATGGCGGTTCAAGGTATTTT; CDR3aa: CASSQDNDGGSRYF
abundance: .; j_gene: TRBJ2-1; d_gene: TRBD2; v_gene: TRBV13; CDR3nt: TGTGCCAGCAGCCTTTGGGGTAGCGGGAGGTTCAATGAGCAGTTCTTC; CDR3aa: CASSLWGSGRFNEQFF
abundance: once; j_gene: TRBJ1-1; d_gene: .; v_gene: TRBV29-1; CDR3nt: TGCAGCGTCTCTAAACTCCGTGGATCTACCCGATTGATGAACACTGAAGCTTTCTTT; CDR3aa: CSVSKLRGSTRLMNTEAFF
abundance: .; j_gene: TRBJ2-7; d_gene: TRBD1; v_gene: TRBV13; CDR3nt: TGTGCCAGCAGCTTACCCCGGACAGGGGGTTCCTACGAGCAGTACTTC; CDR3aa: CASSLPRTGGSYEQYF
abundance: .; j_gene: TRBJ1-5; d_gene: .; v_gene: TRBV6-1; CDR3nt: TGTGCCAGCAGTCCGGTCAGGGGACTAGATAAGTCCCAGCATTTT; CDR3aa: CASSPVRGLDKSQHF
abundance: .; j_gene: TRBJ2-3; d_gene: .; v_gene: TRBV14; CDR3nt: TGTGCCAGCAGCCAAGTATATCCGGGGTTGGGAACAGATACGCAGTATTTT; CDR3aa: CASSQVYPGLGTDTQYF
abundance: few; j_gene: TRBJ1-5; d_gene: TRBD1; v_gene: TRBV5-4; CDR3nt: TGTGCCAGCAGCTCCGGGACAGGGGTCGACGAGCCCCAGCATTTT; CDR3aa: CASSSGTGVDEPQHF
abundance: .; j_gene: TRBJ1-2; d_gene: TRBD1; v_gene: TRBV5-6; CDR3nt: TGTGCCAGCAGCTTGGGTGGGACAGGGAGAAACTATGGCTACACCTTC; CDR3aa: CASSLGGTGRNYGYTF
abundance: .; j_gene: TRBJ2-1; d_gene: TRBD2; v_gene: TRBV7-6; CDR3nt: TGTGCCAGCAGCTTAAACCAGCTAGCGGGTTCCTACAATGAGCAGTTCTTC; CDR3aa: CASSLNQLAGSYNEQFF
abundance: once; j_gene: TRBJ2-7; d_gene: .; v_gene: TRBV7-2; CDR3nt: TGTGCCAGCAGCTCAGAAGTCCTTATTCGGGAGCAGTACTTC; CDR3aa: CASSSEVLIREQYF
abundance: few; j_gene: TRBJ2-1; d_gene: TRBD2; v_gene: TRBV14; CDR3nt: TGTGCCAGCAGCCAGGCCGGGACTAGCGGGATTATTGAGCAGTTCTTC; CDR3aa: CASSQAGTSGIIEQFF
abundance: .; j_gene: TRBJ2-1; d_gene: .; v_gene: TRBV5-6; CDR3nt: TGTGCCAGCAGCTTGTCAGGGACGTTTTCCTACAATGAGCAGTTCTTC; CDR3aa: CASSLSGTFSYNEQFF
abundance: .; j_gene: TRBJ2-7; d_gene: .; v_gene: TRBV4-3; CDR3nt: TGCGCCAGCAGCCAAGGCCCCGGGAGTGCGGCATACGAGCAGTACTTC; CDR3aa: CASSQGPGSAAYEQYF
abundance: .; j_gene: TRBJ1-4; d_gene: TRBD1; v_gene: TRBV5-4; CDR3nt: TGTGCCAGCAGCGGGCGGACAGGGGGCACTAATGAAAAACTGTTTTTT; CDR3aa: CASSGRTGGTNEKLFF
abundance: .; j_gene: TRBJ2-5; d_gene: .; v_gene: TRBV30; CDR3nt: TGTGCCTCATCCTCCGGGACCCGAGCCCAAGAGACCCAGTACTTC; CDR3aa: CASSSGTRAQETQYF
abundance: .; j_gene: TRBJ1-3; d_gene: .; v_gene: TRBV15; CDR3nt: TGTGCCACCAGCAGAGATTGGAGTCGAAGATCTGGTAACACCATATATTTT; CDR3aa: CATSRDWSRRSGNTIYF
abundance: .; j_gene: TRBJ2-3; d_gene: .; v_gene: TRBV4-3; CDR3nt: TGCGCCAGCAGCCGCCTGCAGGGGGGCATCACAGATACGCAGTATTTT; CDR3aa: CASSRLQGGITDTQYF
abundance: .; j_gene: TRBJ2-3; d_gene: TRBD1; v_gene: TRBV18; CDR3nt: TGTGCCAGCAAACTTCCGGGACAGGGGGTTCTTCGGACAGATACGCAGTATTTT; CDR3aa: CASKLPGQGVLRTDTQYF
abundance: .; j_gene: TRBJ1-1; d_gene: .; v_gene: TRBV7-8; CDR3nt: TGTGCCAGCAGCTTAGGGGCGGGTATGAACACTGAAGCTTTCTTT; CDR3aa: CASSLGAGMNTEAFF
abundance: .; j_gene: TRBJ2-1; d_gene: .; v_gene: TRBV7-2; CDR3nt: TGTGCCAGCAGCGTAGCGCGGGGTTTCCATGAGCAGTTCTTC; CDR3aa: CASSVARGFHEQFF
abundance: .; j_gene: TRBJ1-3; d_gene: .; v_gene: TRBV1; CDR3nt: TGCACCAGCAGCCAAATGCCCGGGGGCGCCTCTGGAAACACCATATATTTT; CDR3aa: CTSSQMPGGASGNTIYF
abundance: .; j_gene: TRBJ2-5; d_gene: TRBD1; v_gene: TRBV29-1; CDR3nt: TGCAGCGTTGATAATCAGGGGGCTAAAGAGACCCAGTACTTC; CDR3aa: CSVDNQGAKETQYF
abundance: .; j_gene: TRBJ1-1; d_gene: TRBD1; v_gene: TRBV28; CDR3nt: TGTGCCAGCAGTTTAACCCAGGGGGCCTTGAACACTGAAGCTTTCTTT; CDR3aa: CASSLTQGALNTEAFF
abundance: .; j_gene: TRBJ1-3; d_gene: .; v_gene: TRBV5-8; CDR3nt: TGTGCCAGCAAGCGGGGATGGGGCTCTGGAAACACCATATATTTT; CDR3aa: CASKRGWGSGNTIYF
abundance: once; j_gene: TRBJ1-1; d_gene: .; v_gene: TRBV9; CDR3nt: TGTGCCAGCAGCGTAGCTACTAGGGTTTCTGAAGCTTTCTTT; CDR3aa: CASSVATRVSEAFF
abundance: .; j_gene: TRBJ2-3; d_gene: .; v_gene: TRBV9; CDR3nt: TGTGCCAGCAGCTCCACAGATACGCAGTATTTT; CDR3aa: CASSSTDTQYF
abundance: .; j_gene: TRBJ2-2; d_gene: TRBD2; v_gene: TRBV5-1; CDR3nt: TGCGCCAGCCGACCGGGACTACCTCGTGCTGGGGAGCTGTTTTTT; CDR3aa: CASRPGLPRAGELFF
abundance: once; j_gene: TRBJ2-7; d_gene: .; v_gene: TRBV7-6; CDR3nt: TGTGCCAGCAGCTTAGTTGGAGGTGGCTACGAGCAGTACTTC; CDR3aa: CASSLVGGGYEQYF
abundance: .; j_gene: TRBJ2-1; d_gene: .; v_gene: TRBV6-1; CDR3nt: TGTGCCAGCAGTGAAGCCTTCTCAAGGCCAGAGCAGTTCTTC; CDR3aa: CASSEAFSRPEQFF
abundance: few; j_gene: TRBJ1-1; d_gene: .; v_gene: TRBV29-1; CDR3nt: TGCAGCGTTGGTGAGGGGCCCATGAACACTGAAGCTTTCTTT; CDR3aa: CSVGEGPMNTEAFF
abundance: few; j_gene: TRBJ2-7; d_gene: .; v_gene: TRBV7-9; CDR3nt: TGTGCCAGCAGCTTAATAGGGGAGCAGTACTTC; CDR3aa: CASSLIGEQYF
abundance: once; j_gene: TRBJ2-3; d_gene: .; v_gene: TRBV6-1; CDR3nt: TGTGCCACCACCCTTAATTCAGATACGCAGTATTTT; CDR3aa: CATTLNSDTQYF
abundance: .; j_gene: TRBJ1-2; d_gene: TRBD1; v_gene: TRBV27; CDR3nt: TGTGCCAGCAGTTTATTAGGGACAGTCTATGGCTACACCTTC; CDR3aa: CASSLLGTVYGYTF
abundance: .; j_gene: TRBJ1-2; d_gene: .; v_gene: TRBV7-9; CDR3nt: TGTGCCAGCCGTAGGAAGGACACGAACTATGGCTACACCTTC; CDR3aa: CASRRKDTNYGYTF
abundance: .; j_gene: TRBJ1-3; d_gene: TRBD1; v_gene: TRBV15; CDR3nt: TGTGCCACCAGCGTCAGCAGGGGGTCTGGAAACACCATATATTTT; CDR3aa: CATSVSRGSGNTIYF
abundance: .; j_gene: TRBJ2-7; d_gene: TRBD1; v_gene: TRBV4-3; CDR3nt: TGCGCCAGCAGCCAAAGTGATCTTGGGACAGCAAACTCCTACGAGCAGTACTTC; CDR3aa: CASSQSDLGTANSYEQYF
abundance: .; j_gene: TRBJ2-3; d_gene: TRBD2; v_gene: TRBV7-2; CDR3nt: TGTGCCAGCAGCTTTAGCGGGTACACAGATACGCAGTATTTT; CDR3aa: CASSFSGYTDTQYF
abundance: .; j_gene: TRBJ2-5; d_gene: .; v_gene: TRBV7-9; CDR3nt: TGTGCCAGCAGCCCTGGAGGCGGAGGGCCGGAGACCCAGTACTTC; CDR3aa: CASSPGGGGPETQYF
abundance: .; j_gene: TRBJ2-1; d_gene: .; v_gene: TRBV6-4; CDR3nt: TGTGCCAGCAGCCGATCCGGGGTCTACAATGAGCAGTTCTTC; CDR3aa: CASSRSGVYNEQFF
abundance: .; j_gene: TRBJ2-3; d_gene: TRBD2; v_gene: TRBV4-3; CDR3nt: TGCGCCAGCAGCCAAGATCTGGGACTAGCGGGAGGGTTGGCCCACACAGATACGCAGTATTTT; CDR3aa: CASSQDLGLAGGLAHTDTQYF